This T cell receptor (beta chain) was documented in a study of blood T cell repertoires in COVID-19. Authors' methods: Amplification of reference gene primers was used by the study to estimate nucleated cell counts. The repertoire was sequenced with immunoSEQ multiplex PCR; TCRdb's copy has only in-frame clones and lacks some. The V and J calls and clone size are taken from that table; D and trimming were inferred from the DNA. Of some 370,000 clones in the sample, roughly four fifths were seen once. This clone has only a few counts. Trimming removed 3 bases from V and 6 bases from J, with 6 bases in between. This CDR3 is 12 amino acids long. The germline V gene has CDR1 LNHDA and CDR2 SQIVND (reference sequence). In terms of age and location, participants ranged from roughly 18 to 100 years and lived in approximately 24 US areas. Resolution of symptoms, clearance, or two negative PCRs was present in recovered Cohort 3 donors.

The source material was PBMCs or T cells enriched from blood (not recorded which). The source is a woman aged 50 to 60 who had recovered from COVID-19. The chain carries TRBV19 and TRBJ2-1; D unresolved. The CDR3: CASSISVNEQFF. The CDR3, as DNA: TGTGCCAGTAGTATCTCCGTCAATGAGCAGTTCTTC.